This is a list of T cell receptor beta chains from one sample in a study of blood T cell repertoires in COVID-19. Profiled with immunoSEQ multiplex PCR; TCRdb holds only in-frame clones, not every one. The profile shows about 210,000 clones, about 91% of them singletons. Sequenced: peripheral blood. The source is a woman aged 35 to 49 with acute or convalescent COVID-19. Each CDR3 is given with its conserved first and last residue. D genes are given only for firm matches. Size is omitted from some rows. Given values are once, few, many or a class for expanded clones.

abundance	v_gene	d_gene	j_gene	CDR3aa	CDR3nt
once	TRBV5-1	NA	TRBJ1-3	CASRRQADSGNTIYF	TGCGCCAGCAGAAGACAGGCTGACTCTGGAAACACCATATATTTT
NA	TRBV14	NA	TRBJ1-1	CASSLPGIGTEAFF	TGTGCCAGCAGCCTTCCAGGGATCGGAACTGAAGCTTTCTTT
NA	TRBV5-5	TRBD2	TRBJ2-1	CASSPVGSGGAFSHEQFF	TGTGCCAGCAGCCCCGTAGGTAGCGGGGGGGCGTTTTCCCATGAGCAGTTCTTC
NA	TRBV7-8	NA	TRBJ1-1	CASSRGVSGTEAFF	TGTGCCAGCAGCCGCGGGGTCTCTGGCACTGAAGCTTTCTTT
NA	TRBV27	NA	TRBJ1-2	CASSSSWTRRDYGYTF	TGTGCCAGCAGTTCCTCCTGGACAAGGCGTGACTATGGCTACACCTTC
NA	TRBV13	TRBD2	TRBJ2-1	CASSPGTSGGASYNEQFF	TGTGCCAGCAGCCCTGGGACTAGCGGGGGGGCTAGCTACAATGAGCAGTTCTTC
NA	TRBV6-5	NA	TRBJ2-5	CASSYLTGRETQYF	TGTGCCAGCAGTTACTTAACAGGGCGGGAGACCCAGTACTTC
NA	TRBV7-2	TRBD1	TRBJ1-3	CASSAGTAGNTIYF	TGTGCCAGCAGCGCCGGGACAGCTGGAAACACCATATATTTT
NA	TRBV6-2/TRBV6-3	NA	TRBJ2-1	CASSPIGGGSYNEQFF	TGTGCCAGCAGCCCTATTGGGGGCGGGTCCTACAATGAGCAGTTCTTC
NA	TRBV9	TRBD2	TRBJ2-2	CASSVGWTSGGSELFF	TGTGCCAGCAGCGTAGGCTGGACTAGCGGGGGTTCGGAGCTGTTTTTT
NA	TRBV5-1	NA	TRBJ1-4	CASSSGEGGEKLFF	TGCGCCAGCAGCTCAGGGGAGGGCGGTGAAAAACTGTTTTTT
NA	TRBV14	NA	TRBJ1-2	CASSQEGGVHGYGYTF	TGTGCCAGCAGCCAAGAAGGCGGGGTCCATGGATATGGCTACACCTTC
NA	TRBV6-6	NA	TRBJ1-1	CASSRGGTENTEAFF	TGTGCCAGCAGTAGGGGGGGTACAGAGAACACTGAAGCTTTCTTT
NA	TRBV28	TRBD1	TRBJ1-1	CASSHPRGRSLSGEAFF	TGTGCCAGCAGCCACCCCAGGGGGCGCTCCCTATCTGGTGAAGCTTTCTTT
NA	TRBV5-1	NA	TRBJ2-1	CASSPGSSASEQFF	TGCGCCAGCAGCCCCGGGTCTAGCGCATCTGAGCAGTTCTTC
NA	TRBV30	NA	TRBJ1-1	CAWSLLFGEMNTEAFF	TGTGCCTGGAGCCTCCTCTTTGGAGAAATGAACACTGAAGCTTTCTTT
NA	TRBV5-4	NA	TRBJ1-3	CASSLDITGRNTIYF	TGTGCCAGCAGCTTGGATATAACAGGGAGAAACACCATATATTTT
few	TRBV19	NA	TRBJ1-5	CASSKGPGWGGQPQHF	TGTGCCAGTAGTAAGGGTCCAGGGTGGGGCGGTCAGCCCCAGCATTTT
NA	TRBV27	TRBD1	TRBJ1-3	CASSLSSTGENTIYF	TGTGCCAGCAGTTTATCTTCTACAGGGGAAAACACCATATATTTT
once	TRBV11-2	TRBD1	TRBJ2-2	CASSLRAGGNTGELFF	TGTGCCAGCAGCCTCCGGGCAGGGGGGAACACCGGGGAGCTGTTTTTT
NA	TRBV5-6	NA	TRBJ1-3	CASSGDGDFSGNTIYF	TGTGCCAGCAGCGGGGACGGGGACTTCTCTGGAAACACCATATATTTT
NA	TRBV6-5	NA	TRBJ1-1	CASSITGTTEAFF	TGTGCCAGCAGCATTACAGGGACCACTGAAGCTTTCTTT
few	TRBV9	TRBD2	TRBJ2-1	CASSTSGGIEQFF	TGTGCCAGCAGTACTAGCGGGGGTATTGAGCAGTTCTTC
NA	TRBV19	NA	TRBJ1-3	CASRMTSNSGNTIYF	TGTGCCAGTAGGATGACATCGAACTCTGGAAACACCATATATTTT
NA	TRBV3-1/TRBV3-2	TRBD1	TRBJ2-5	CASSPDRWKETQYF	TGTGCCAGCAGCCCGGACAGGTGGAAGGAGACCCAGTACTTC
NA	TRBV29-1	NA	TRBJ2-2	CSVRGPSTGELFF	TGCAGCGTCAGGGGCCCCTCCACCGGGGAGCTGTTTTTT
NA	TRBV28	NA	TRBJ1-5	CASSQTLQPQHF	TGTGCCAGCAGTCAGACTCTCCAGCCCCAGCATTTT
many	TRBV5-4	NA	TRBJ1-1	CASSTKQGMRTEAFF	TGTGCCAGCAGCACAAAACAGGGAATGAGAACTGAAGCTTTCTTT
NA	TRBV3-1/TRBV3-2	TRBD2	TRBJ2-3	CASSLPSGGAADTQYF	TGTGCCAGCAGCCTTCCGAGCGGGGGGGCAGCGGATACGCAGTATTTT
NA	TRBV7-9	TRBD1	TRBJ2-3	CASSLGISGTGASTDTQYF	TGTGCCAGCAGCTTAGGGATTTCAGGGACAGGGGCATCCACAGATACGCAGTATTTT
NA	TRBV10-3	NA	TRBJ2-1	CAISERRVYNEQFF	TGTGCCATCAGTGAAAGACGGGTATACAATGAGCAGTTCTTC
NA	TRBV20-1	NA	TRBJ2-1	CSASDNEQFF	TGCAGTGCTTCGGACAATGAGCAGTTCTTC
once	TRBV19	NA	TRBJ1-5	CASSIGASRRLNQPQHF	TGTGCCAGTAGTATTGGTGCTAGCAGGCGGTTAAATCAGCCCCAGCATTTT
once	TRBV11-2	TRBD1	TRBJ1-2	CASSNRGPYGYTF	TGTGCCAGCAGCAACAGGGGGCCCTATGGCTACACCTTC
once	TRBV18	TRBD1	TRBJ1-2	CASSYRDRGLNYGYTF	TGTGCCAGCTCATACCGGGACAGGGGACTTAACTATGGCTACACCTTC
NA	TRBV23-1	NA	TRBJ2-3	CASSQPPRTSTDTQYF	TGCGCCAGCAGTCAACCCCCTAGGACAAGCACAGATACGCAGTATTTT
NA	TRBV10-3	TRBD1	TRBJ1-1	CAISESQGAGAFF	TGTGCCATCAGTGAGTCCCAGGGGGCGGGTGCTTTCTTT
NA	TRBV19	TRBD1	TRBJ1-4	CASSIGTGGNEKLFF	TGTGCCAGTAGTATCGGGACAGGGGGCAATGAAAAACTGTTTTTT
NA	TRBV2	TRBD2	TRBJ2-4	CASSEDFSGVENIQYF	TGTGCCAGCAGTGAAGATTTTAGCGGGGTTGAAAACATTCAGTACTTC
NA	TRBV29-1	TRBD2	TRBJ2-1	CSARLAGGFNSEQFF	TGCAGCGCCCGACTAGCGGGGGGGTTTAATTCGGAGCAGTTCTTC
NA	TRBV5-1	NA	TRBJ1-6	CASSGAKGSPLHF	TGCGCCAGCAGCGGGGCAAAGGGGTCACCCCTCCACTTT
NA	TRBV7-2	NA	TRBJ2-1	CASSLEEARASEQFF	TGTGCCAGCAGCTTGGAAGAGGCCAGGGCTAGTGAGCAGTTCTTC
NA	TRBV13	TRBD1	TRBJ1-2	CASSTRDRAPLWGYTF	TGTGCCAGCAGCACCCGGGACAGGGCGCCACTATGGGGCTACACCTTC
NA	TRBV3-1/TRBV3-2	NA	TRBJ1-4	CASSTTTTNEKLFF	TGTGCCAGCAGCACGACTACAACTAATGAAAAACTGTTTTTT
NA	TRBV29-1	TRBD1	TRBJ1-2	CSVERPNEGARGYTF	TGCAGCGTCGAAAGGCCCAACGAGGGGGCGAGGGGCTACACCTTC
NA	TRBV4-2	NA	TRBJ2-3	CASSQGVLYRADTQYF	TGTGCCAGCAGCCAAGGAGTCCTTTACAGGGCAGATACGCAGTATTTT
NA	TRBV9	NA	TRBJ2-6	CASSVLAEEVSGANVLTF	TGTGCCAGCAGCGTACTGGCCGAGGAGGTCTCTGGGGCCAACGTCCTGACTTTC
NA	TRBV6-6	NA	TRBJ1-6	CASNPDRYYNSPLHF	TGTGCCTCTAACCCAGACAGATACTATAATTCACCCCTCCACTTT
NA	TRBV13	TRBD2	TRBJ2-1	CASSSRLAGWGSNEQFF	TGTGCCAGCAGTTCCAGACTAGCGGGTTGGGGGTCCAATGAGCAGTTCTTC
once	TRBV14	NA	TRBJ1-3	CASSPLDTPNSGNTIYF	TGTGCCAGCAGCCCCCTGGACACGCCGAACTCTGGAAACACCATATATTTT
NA	TRBV7-9	NA	TRBJ1-4	CASSPTGATNEKLFF	TGTGCCAGCAGCCCCACCGGGGCAACTAATGAAAAACTGTTTTTT
few	TRBV3-1/TRBV3-2	NA	TRBJ1-2	CASSQMDRSYGYTF	TGTGCCAGCAGCCAGATGGACAGATCCTATGGCTACACCTTC
NA	TRBV12-5	TRBD1	TRBJ1-2	CASGLNRGWDGYTF	TGTGCTAGTGGTTTGAACAGGGGGTGGGATGGCTACACCTTC
NA	TRBV2	TRBD1	TRBJ1-1	CASSEVGTGKNTEAFF	TGTGCCAGCAGTGAAGTGGGGACAGGGAAGAACACTGAAGCTTTCTTT
NA	TRBV2	NA	TRBJ1-6	CASTADWDRSPLHF	TGTGCCAGCACCGCGGACTGGGATCGGTCACCCCTCCACTTT
NA	TRBV6-5	NA	TRBJ1-3	CASSHGVGAGDTIYF	TGTGCCAGCAGCCATGGGGTAGGGGCGGGAGACACCATATATTTT
NA	TRBV6-6	TRBD1	TRBJ1-5	CASRRQGGDQPQHF	TGTGCCAGCAGAAGACAGGGGGGAGATCAGCCCCAGCATTTT
NA	TRBV9	NA	TRBJ2-2	CASRRGAGELFF	TGTGCCAGCAGACGGGGAGCCGGGGAGCTGTTTTTT
few	TRBV12-5	TRBD2	TRBJ2-3	CASGLGSSGGTDTQYF	TGTGCTAGTGGTTTGGGATCAAGCGGGGGCACAGATACGCAGTATTTT